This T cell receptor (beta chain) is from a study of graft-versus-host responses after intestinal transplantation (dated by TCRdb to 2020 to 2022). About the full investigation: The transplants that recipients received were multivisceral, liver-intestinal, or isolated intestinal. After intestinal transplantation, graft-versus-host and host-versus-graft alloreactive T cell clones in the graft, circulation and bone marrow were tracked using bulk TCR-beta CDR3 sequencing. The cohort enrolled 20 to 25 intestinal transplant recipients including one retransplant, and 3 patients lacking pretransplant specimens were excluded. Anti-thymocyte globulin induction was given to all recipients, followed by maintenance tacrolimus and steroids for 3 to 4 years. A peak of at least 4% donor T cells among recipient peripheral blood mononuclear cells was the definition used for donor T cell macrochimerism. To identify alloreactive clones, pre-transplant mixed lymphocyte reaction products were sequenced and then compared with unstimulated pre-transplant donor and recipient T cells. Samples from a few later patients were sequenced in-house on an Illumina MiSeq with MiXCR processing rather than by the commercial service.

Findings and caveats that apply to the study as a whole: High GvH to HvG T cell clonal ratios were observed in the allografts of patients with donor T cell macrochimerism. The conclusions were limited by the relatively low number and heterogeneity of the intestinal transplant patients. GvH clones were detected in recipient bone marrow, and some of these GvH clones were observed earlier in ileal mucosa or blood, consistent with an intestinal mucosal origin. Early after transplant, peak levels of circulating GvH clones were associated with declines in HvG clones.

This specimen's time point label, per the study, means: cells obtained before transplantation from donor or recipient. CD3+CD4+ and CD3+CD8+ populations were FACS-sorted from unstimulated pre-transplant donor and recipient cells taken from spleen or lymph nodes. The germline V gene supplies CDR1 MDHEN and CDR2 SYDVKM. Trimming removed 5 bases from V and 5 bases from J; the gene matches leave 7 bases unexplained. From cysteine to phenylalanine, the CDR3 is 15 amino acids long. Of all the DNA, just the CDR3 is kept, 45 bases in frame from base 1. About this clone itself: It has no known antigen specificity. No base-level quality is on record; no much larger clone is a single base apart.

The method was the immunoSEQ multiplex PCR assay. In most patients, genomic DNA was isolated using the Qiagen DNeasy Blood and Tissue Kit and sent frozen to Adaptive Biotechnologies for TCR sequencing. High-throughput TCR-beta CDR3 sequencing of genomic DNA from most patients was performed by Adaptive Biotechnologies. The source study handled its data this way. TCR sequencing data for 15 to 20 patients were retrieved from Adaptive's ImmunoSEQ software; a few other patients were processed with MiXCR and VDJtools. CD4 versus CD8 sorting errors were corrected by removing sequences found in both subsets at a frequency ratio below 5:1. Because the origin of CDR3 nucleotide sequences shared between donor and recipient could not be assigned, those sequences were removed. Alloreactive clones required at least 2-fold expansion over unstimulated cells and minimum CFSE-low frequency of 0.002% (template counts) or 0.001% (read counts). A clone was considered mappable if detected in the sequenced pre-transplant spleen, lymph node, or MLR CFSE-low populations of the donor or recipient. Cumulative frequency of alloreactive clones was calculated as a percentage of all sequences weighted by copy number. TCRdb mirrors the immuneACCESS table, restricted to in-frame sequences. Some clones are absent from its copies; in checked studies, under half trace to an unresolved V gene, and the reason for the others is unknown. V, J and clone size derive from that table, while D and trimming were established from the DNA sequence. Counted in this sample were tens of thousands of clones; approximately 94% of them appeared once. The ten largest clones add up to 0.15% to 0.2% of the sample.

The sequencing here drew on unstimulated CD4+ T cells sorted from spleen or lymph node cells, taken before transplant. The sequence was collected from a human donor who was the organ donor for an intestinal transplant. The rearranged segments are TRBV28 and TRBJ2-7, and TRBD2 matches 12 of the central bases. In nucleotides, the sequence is TGTGCCAGCAGTCCGACTAGCGGGGGTCTCCACGAGCAGTACTTC. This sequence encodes CASSPTSGGLHEQYF.